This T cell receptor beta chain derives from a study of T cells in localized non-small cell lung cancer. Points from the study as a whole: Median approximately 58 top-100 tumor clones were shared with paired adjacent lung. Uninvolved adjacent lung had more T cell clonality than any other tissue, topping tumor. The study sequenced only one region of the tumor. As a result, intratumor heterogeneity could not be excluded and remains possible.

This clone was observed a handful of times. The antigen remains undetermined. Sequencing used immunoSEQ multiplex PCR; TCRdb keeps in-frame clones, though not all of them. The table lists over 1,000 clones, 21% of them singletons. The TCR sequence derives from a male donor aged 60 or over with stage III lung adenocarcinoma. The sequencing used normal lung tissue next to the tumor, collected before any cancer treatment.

CDR3 region: CASSVAGYWYDTQYF. In DNA, the CDR3 is TGTGCCAGCAGCGTAGCCGGGTACTGGTACGATACGCAGTATTTT. The chain couples TRBV9 to TRBJ2-3; no clear D. Germline CDR1 and CDR2: SGDLS and YYNGEE. The CDR3 contains 15 residues. The V gene lost 0 bases and the J gene lost 6 bases, with 14 bases spanning the gap.